This T cell receptor (beta chain) was identified during a study of cytomegalovirus exposure and HLA in healthy donors. The germline gives CDR1 MNHEY, CDR2 SVGAGI. Between the trimmed V and J ends, which lost 0 bases and 4 bases, there was a span of 12 bases. This CDR3 has 15 amino acids. The protocol was immunoSEQ multiplex PCR, while the TCRdb copy is restricted to in-frame clones and leaves out a portion. The table has about 200,000 clones, approximately 82% seen once. Sequenced input: PBMCs. The chain carries TRBV6-5 and TRBJ1-2, with a possible D match to TRBD1 (5 bases). This TCR came from a young woman in good health and CMV-seronegative. CDR3 sequence reads: CASSYSGRAGYGYTF. The DNA of the CDR3 is TGTGCCAGCAGTTACTCCGGCAGGGCGGGCTATGGCTACACCTTC.